This T cell receptor (beta chain) was found in a study of T-cell memory formation after mild COVID-19. V was shortened by 4 bases and J by 5 bases, with 12 bases between the two germline ends. CDR1 and CDR2 from the germline V gene are SGHRS and YFSETQ. The CDR3 contains 13 residues. This clonotype was seen a few times. TCRdb processed the 5' RACE reads anew with MiXCR; each CDR3 protein has one entry. In the table there are 350,000 to 400,000 distinct CDR3 sequences, around 21% of which are singletons. V gene TRBV5-1 combines with J gene TRBJ1-2; D call uncertain. This receptor was identified in an adult woman who had mild COVID-19 (a few samples of this study predate the infection). Cell type and time point are not known. Sequenced material: PBMCs or a T cell subset sorted from them (not recorded which). The CDR3 DNA sequence: TGCGCCAGCAGCCCGGAACAAACATATGGCTACACCTTC. This sequence encodes CASSPEQTYGYTF.